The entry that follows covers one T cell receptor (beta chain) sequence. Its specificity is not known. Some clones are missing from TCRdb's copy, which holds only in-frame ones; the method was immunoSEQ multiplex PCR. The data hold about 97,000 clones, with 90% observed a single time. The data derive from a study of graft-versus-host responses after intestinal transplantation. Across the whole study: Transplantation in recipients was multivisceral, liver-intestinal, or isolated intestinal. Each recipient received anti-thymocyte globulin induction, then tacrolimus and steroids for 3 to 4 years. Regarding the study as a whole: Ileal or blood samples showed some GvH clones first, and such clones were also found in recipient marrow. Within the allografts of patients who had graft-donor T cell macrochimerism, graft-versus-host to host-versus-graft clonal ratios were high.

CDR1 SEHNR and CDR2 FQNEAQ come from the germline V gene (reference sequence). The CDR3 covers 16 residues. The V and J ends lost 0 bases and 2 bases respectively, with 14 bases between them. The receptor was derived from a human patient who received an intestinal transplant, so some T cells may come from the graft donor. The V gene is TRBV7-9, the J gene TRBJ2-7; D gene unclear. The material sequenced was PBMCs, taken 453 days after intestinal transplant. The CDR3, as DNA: TGTGCCAGCAGCTTAGCGGTGGGGATTACCACCTACGAGCAGTACTTC. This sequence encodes CASSLAVGITTYEQYF.